These 4 T cell receptor beta chains were sequenced from one sample in a study of blood T cell repertoires in COVID-19 (dated by TCRdb to 2018 to 2021). The method was the immunoSEQ multiplex PCR assay. What TCRdb holds here is the immuneACCESS table cut down to in-frame rearrangements. Part of the clones is not present; checked against another copy, under half of the missing clones reflect an unresolved V gene, and the others are unexplained. The sample table contains 80,000 to 130,000 clones; only one count was recorded for 92% of them. More than 5% of the sample belongs to the ten largest clones. Specimen: peripheral blood. All receptors derive from a man between 65 and 80 years old with acute or convalescent COVID-19.

This clone was seen once. The gene calls are TRBV5-4 and TRBJ1-1; D remains unclear. Trimming removed 3 bases from V and 4 bases from J, with 7 bases in between. Germline CDR1 reads SGHNT; CDR2 reads YYREEE (reference sequence). The CDR3 runs to 12 residues. CDR3 sequence (DNA): TGTGCCAGCAGCTACGAACTCACTGAAGCTTTCTTT. This encodes CASSYELTEAFF.

This clone was counted a single time. The rearrangement joins TRBV28 to TRBJ1-5; D perhaps matches TRBD1 (5 bases). The CDR3 consists of 13 residues. CDR1 and CDR2 (germline): MDHEN, SYDVKM. V lost 11 bases and J 4 bases, leaving 15 bases between the germline ends. Here the CDR3 DNA reads TGTGCCGTAGTCCCAGGGCGAAATCAGCCCCAGCATTTT. Amino acids: CAVVPGRNQPQHF.

J is TRBJ2-1 and V is TRBV11-2; 9 nucleotides match TRBD1. This CDR3 has 17 residues. In germline, CDR1 is SGHAT, CDR2 FQNNGV. The J segment lost 9 bases and the V segment lost 1 base, leaving 13 bases of the junction unmatched. The CDR3 reads CASSLATDRGRVGEQFF. CDR3 nucleotide sequence: TGTGCCAGCAGCTTAGCAACGGACAGGGGTAGGGTTGGTGAGCAGTTCTTC. The complete variable domain, with remaining parts taken from reference TRBV11-2 and TRBJ2-1, reads EAGVAQSPRYKIIEKRQSVAFWCNPISGHATLYWYQQILGQGPKLLIQFQNNGVVDDSQLPKDRFSAERLKGVDSTLKIQPAKLEDSAVYLCASSLATDRGRVGEQFFGPGTRLTVL.

The V call is TRBV7-6, the J call TRBJ2-1; tentative D call: TRBD1 (6 bases). CDR1 SGHVS and CDR2 FNYEAQ come from the germline V gene. With 6 bases removed from V and 7 bases from J, the gap between germline ends came to 10 bases. This CDR3 has 12 residues. CDR3 in amino acids: CASSLQGNEQFF. CDR3 coding DNA: TGTGCCAGCAGTCTACAGGGAAATGAGCAGTTCTTC.